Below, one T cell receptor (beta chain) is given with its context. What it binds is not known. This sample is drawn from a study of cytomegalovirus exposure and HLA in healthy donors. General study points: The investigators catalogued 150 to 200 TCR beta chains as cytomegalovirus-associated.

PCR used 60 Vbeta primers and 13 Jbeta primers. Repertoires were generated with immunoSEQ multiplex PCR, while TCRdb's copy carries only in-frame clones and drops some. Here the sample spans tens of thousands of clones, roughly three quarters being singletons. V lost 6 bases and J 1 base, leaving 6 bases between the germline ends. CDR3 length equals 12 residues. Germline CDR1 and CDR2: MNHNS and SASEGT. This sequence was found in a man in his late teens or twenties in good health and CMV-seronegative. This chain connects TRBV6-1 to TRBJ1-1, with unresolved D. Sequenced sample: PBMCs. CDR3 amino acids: CASSLWNTEAFF. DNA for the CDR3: TGTGCCAGCAGCCTGTGGAACACTGAAGCTTTCTTT.